The rows below give T cell receptor beta chains drawn from one sample of a study of OX40 agonist ivuxolimab in advanced cancers. Sequencing used immunoSEQ multiplex PCR; TCRdb keeps in-frame clones, though not all of them. The sample includes 30,000 to 35,000 clones, over 80% of them seen just once. The sequencing here drew on CD4+ or CD8+ T cells sorted from blood, taken in a trial of the OX40 agonist ivuxolimab. These receptor sequences come from an adult with an advanced solid tumor such as melanoma, head and neck, liver or kidney cancer. CDR3s include the opening cysteine and the closing phenylalanine or tryptophan. Each record gives: D gene, V gene, J gene, clone size, CDR3 protein, CDR3 DNA. D genes are given only for firm matches. Expanded clones are given a class, and other clones once, few, many or no size at all.

D gene: NA
V gene: TRBV7-9
J gene: TRBJ2-7
clone size: NA
CDR3 protein: CASSTTTGRYEQYF
CDR3 DNA: TGTGCCAGCAGCACAACGACAGGCCGCTACGAGCAGTACTTC

D gene: NA
V gene: TRBV30
J gene: TRBJ2-7
clone size: NA
CDR3 protein: CAWSPDGDKQYF
CDR3 DNA: TGTGCCTGGAGCCCGGACGGGGACAAGCAGTACTTC

D gene: NA
V gene: TRBV4-1
J gene: TRBJ2-7
clone size: NA
CDR3 protein: CASSQASAGTYEQYF
CDR3 DNA: TGCGCCAGCAGCCAAGCGTCGGCAGGAACCTACGAGCAGTACTTC

D gene: NA
V gene: TRBV5-6
J gene: TRBJ2-1
clone size: NA
CDR3 protein: CASSLGQGRIDEQFF
CDR3 DNA: TGTGCCAGCAGCTTGGGTCAGGGGAGGATCGATGAGCAGTTCTTC

D gene: NA
V gene: TRBV19
J gene: TRBJ2-1
clone size: NA
CDR3 protein: CASSGTRGEQFF
CDR3 DNA: TGTGCCAGTTCCGGGACTCGCGGTGAGCAGTTCTTC

D gene: NA
V gene: TRBV10-2
J gene: TRBJ2-7
clone size: NA
CDR3 protein: CAAGDLPQGISYEQYF
CDR3 DNA: TGCGCCGCAGGGGATCTCCCCCAGGGGATCTCCTACGAGCAGTACTTC

D gene: NA
V gene: TRBV2
J gene: TRBJ2-7
clone size: NA
CDR3 protein: CARGPTPPYEQYF
CDR3 DNA: TGTGCCAGGGGCCCGACACCCCCCTACGAGCAGTACTTC

D gene: NA
V gene: TRBV6-4
J gene: TRBJ2-2
clone size: medium-sized
CDR3 protein: CASSDSRHTGELFF
CDR3 DNA: TGTGCCAGCAGTGACTCGAGGCACACCGGGGAGCTGTTTTTT

D gene: NA
V gene: TRBV28
J gene: TRBJ2-5
clone size: once
CDR3 protein: CASSFGQTQYF
CDR3 DNA: TGTGCCAGCAGTTTCGGACAGACCCAGTACTTC

D gene: NA
V gene: TRBV11-1
J gene: TRBJ2-7
clone size: NA
CDR3 protein: CASSLATSPGGYEQYF
CDR3 DNA: TGTGCCAGCAGCTTAGCGACTTCCCCAGGGGGGTACGAGCAGTACTTC

D gene: NA
V gene: TRBV11-3
J gene: TRBJ2-3
clone size: NA
CDR3 protein: CASSFLSDTQYF
CDR3 DNA: TGTGCCAGCAGCTTCCTCTCGGATACGCAGTATTTT

D gene: NA
V gene: TRBV7-9
J gene: TRBJ1-2
clone size: NA
CDR3 protein: CASSLWGAGRANYGYTF
CDR3 DNA: TGTGCCAGCAGCTTATGGGGAGCGGGGAGGGCTAACTATGGCTACACCTTC

D gene: TRBD2
V gene: TRBV7-2
J gene: TRBJ2-5
clone size: NA
CDR3 protein: CASSFVASGIVETQYF
CDR3 DNA: TGTGCCAGCAGCTTCGTGGCTAGCGGGATAGTGGAGACCCAGTACTTC

D gene: TRBD2
V gene: TRBV28
J gene: TRBJ2-3
clone size: NA
CDR3 protein: CASSLYASGTATSTDTQYF
CDR3 DNA: TGTGCCAGCAGTTTATATGCTAGCGGAACCGCAACTAGCACAGATACGCAGTATTTT

D gene: NA
V gene: TRBV27
J gene: TRBJ2-5
clone size: NA
CDR3 protein: CASSPGREQETQYF
CDR3 DNA: TGTGCCAGCAGTCCTGGGCGCGAACAAGAGACCCAGTACTTC

D gene: NA
V gene: TRBV5-6
J gene: TRBJ1-5
clone size: few
CDR3 protein: CASSLAGQGYQPQHF
CDR3 DNA: TGTGCCAGCAGCTTGGCGGGGCAGGGCTATCAGCCCCAGCATTTT

D gene: NA
V gene: TRBV2
J gene: TRBJ1-1
clone size: NA
CDR3 protein: CASSRYNTEAFF
CDR3 DNA: TGTGCCAGCAGCAGATATAACACTGAAGCTTTCTTT

D gene: TRBD1
V gene: TRBV11-2
J gene: TRBJ2-3
clone size: NA
CDR3 protein: CASSSRDSPDTQYF
CDR3 DNA: TGTGCCAGCAGCTCCCGGGACAGTCCAGATACGCAGTATTTT

D gene: TRBD1
V gene: TRBV27
J gene: TRBJ2-5
clone size: NA
CDR3 protein: CASRTGAPYQETQYF
CDR3 DNA: TGTGCCAGCAGGACAGGGGCCCCGTACCAAGAGACCCAGTACTTC

D gene: NA
V gene: TRBV25-1
J gene: TRBJ1-2
clone size: NA
CDR3 protein: CASSASIIANYGYTF
CDR3 DNA: TGTGCCAGCAGTGCCTCCATTATCGCTAACTATGGCTACACCTTC

D gene: NA
V gene: TRBV27
J gene: TRBJ2-5
clone size: once
CDR3 protein: CASSFLRDQETQYF
CDR3 DNA: TGTGCCAGCAGTTTCCTGCGGGACCAAGAGACCCAGTACTTC

D gene: NA
V gene: TRBV7-9
J gene: TRBJ2-5
clone size: NA
CDR3 protein: CASSLIPGLETQYF
CDR3 DNA: TGTGCCAGCAGCCTCATCCCGGGGTTAGAGACCCAGTACTTC

D gene: TRBD1
V gene: TRBV6-5
J gene: TRBJ1-4
clone size: NA
CDR3 protein: CASSPWDRGDEKLFF
CDR3 DNA: TGTGCCAGCAGTCCTTGGGACAGGGGGGATGAAAAACTGTTTTTT

D gene: NA
V gene: TRBV6-1
J gene: TRBJ1-5
clone size: NA
CDR3 protein: CASSGEVGGNQPQHF
CDR3 DNA: TGTGCCAGCAGTGGAGAGGTGGGGGGCAATCAGCCCCAGCATTTT

D gene: TRBD2
V gene: TRBV19
J gene: TRBJ2-7
clone size: many
CDR3 protein: CASSPGIGGSYEQYF
CDR3 DNA: TGTGCCAGTAGTCCCGGGATCGGCGGGAGCTACGAGCAGTACTTC

D gene: NA
V gene: TRBV7-9
J gene: TRBJ1-4
clone size: NA
CDR3 protein: CASVSWQNNEKLFF
CDR3 DNA: TGTGCCAGCGTCTCTTGGCAGAATAATGAAAAACTGTTTTTT

D gene: NA
V gene: TRBV29-1
J gene: TRBJ1-2
clone size: NA
CDR3 protein: CSVEPQGYGYTF
CDR3 DNA: TGCAGCGTTGAACCCCAGGGCTATGGCTACACCTTC

D gene: NA
V gene: TRBV4-1
J gene: TRBJ1-2
clone size: medium-sized
CDR3 protein: CASSQALGGYTF
CDR3 DNA: TGCGCCAGCAGCCAAGCCCTCGGTGGCTACACCTTC

D gene: NA
V gene: TRBV5-6
J gene: TRBJ2-5
clone size: NA
CDR3 protein: CASEPRNGKQETQYF
CDR3 DNA: TGTGCCAGTGAACCTAGGAACGGAAAACAAGAGACCCAGTACTTC

D gene: TRBD2
V gene: TRBV6-4
J gene: TRBJ2-3
clone size: few
CDR3 protein: CASSVASGAADTQYF
CDR3 DNA: TGTGCCAGCAGTGTGGCTAGCGGGGCCGCAGATACGCAGTATTTT

D gene: TRBD2
V gene: TRBV27
J gene: TRBJ2-1
clone size: NA
CDR3 protein: CASSFTGGPYNEQFF
CDR3 DNA: TGTGCCAGCAGTTTTACGGGAGGGCCTTACAATGAGCAGTTCTTC

D gene: TRBD1
V gene: TRBV15
J gene: TRBJ1-2
clone size: NA
CDR3 protein: CATSQGQGDNYGYTF
CDR3 DNA: TGTGCCACCAGCCAGGGACAGGGGGATAACTATGGCTACACCTTC

D gene: TRBD1
V gene: TRBV6-5
J gene: TRBJ1-2
clone size: NA
CDR3 protein: CASGTGGHGYTF
CDR3 DNA: TGTGCCAGCGGGACAGGGGGTCATGGCTACACCTTC